This TCR beta chain appears in the sequencing data of a study of high-grade serous ovarian cancer treatment subgroups. Across the study: Mean per sample: about 14,000 reads, around 7,100 unique TCR beta rearrangements. Whole-study findings and limits: Same-patient tumor repertoires overlapped at roughly 0.1 to 0.79; different patients barely overlapped. CDR1 and CDR2 were left unanalyzed; analyses focused on CDR3.

Data came from immunoSEQ multiplex PCR; TCRdb stores just in-frame clones and leaves some out. The profile covers roughly 9,000 clones, with 70% to 90% appearing a single time and around 1.7% taken by the ten largest. The tumor samples were collected prior to definitive surgery or chemotherapy. Between the trimmed V and J ends, which lost 5 bases and 4 bases, there was a span of 8 bases. From germline, CDR1 is KGHSH and CDR2 LQKENI. The CDR3 loop spans 12 amino acids. Concerning this clone itself: Its specificity is not known.

The clonotype originates from a human donor with high-grade serous ovarian cancer. Sequencing input: tumor tissue. The V and J genes are TRBV18 and TRBJ1-1, with D maybe TRBD1 (6 bases). The CDR3 here is CASSSQGTEAFF. DNA of the CDR3: TGTGCCAGCTCATCACAGGGCACTGAAGCTTTCTTT.